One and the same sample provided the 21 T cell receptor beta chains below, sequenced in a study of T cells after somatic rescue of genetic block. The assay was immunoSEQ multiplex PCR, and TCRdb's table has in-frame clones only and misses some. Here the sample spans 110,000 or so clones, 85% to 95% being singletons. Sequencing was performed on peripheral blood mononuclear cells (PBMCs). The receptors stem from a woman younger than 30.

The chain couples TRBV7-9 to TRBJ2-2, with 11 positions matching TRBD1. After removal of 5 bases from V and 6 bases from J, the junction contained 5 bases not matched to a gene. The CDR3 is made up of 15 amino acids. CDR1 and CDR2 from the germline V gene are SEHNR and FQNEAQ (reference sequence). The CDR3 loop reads CASSPDRGLSGELFF. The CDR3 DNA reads TGTGCCAGCAGCCCGGACAGGGGGCTGTCCGGGGAGCTGTTTTTT.

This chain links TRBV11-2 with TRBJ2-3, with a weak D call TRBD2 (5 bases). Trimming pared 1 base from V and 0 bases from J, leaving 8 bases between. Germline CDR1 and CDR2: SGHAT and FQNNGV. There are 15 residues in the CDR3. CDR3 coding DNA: TGTGCCAGCAGCTTAGGAGGGATAAGCACAGATACGCAGTATTTT. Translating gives CASSLGGISTDTQYF.

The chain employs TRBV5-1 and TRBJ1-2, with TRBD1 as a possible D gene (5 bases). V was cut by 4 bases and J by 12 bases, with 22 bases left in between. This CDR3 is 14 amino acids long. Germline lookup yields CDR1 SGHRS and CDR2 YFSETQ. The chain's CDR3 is CASSRDAGTQGNTF. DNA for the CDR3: TGCGCCAGCAGCAGAGATGCCGGGACCCAGGGTAACACCTTC.

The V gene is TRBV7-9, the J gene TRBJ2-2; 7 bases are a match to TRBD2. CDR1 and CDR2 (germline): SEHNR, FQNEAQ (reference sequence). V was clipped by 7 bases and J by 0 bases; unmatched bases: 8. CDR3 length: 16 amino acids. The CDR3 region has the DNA TGTGCCAGCACCCCCCACCGGGGGGCGAACACCGGGGAGCTGTTTTTT. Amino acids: CASTPHRGANTGELFF.

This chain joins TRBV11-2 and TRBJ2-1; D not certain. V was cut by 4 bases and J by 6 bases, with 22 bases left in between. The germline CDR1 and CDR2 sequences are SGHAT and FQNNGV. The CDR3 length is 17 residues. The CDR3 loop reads CASSSDRAKSRPNEQFF. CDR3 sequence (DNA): TGTGCCAGCAGCTCCGATCGGGCCAAATCCCGACCCAATGAGCAGTTCTTC.

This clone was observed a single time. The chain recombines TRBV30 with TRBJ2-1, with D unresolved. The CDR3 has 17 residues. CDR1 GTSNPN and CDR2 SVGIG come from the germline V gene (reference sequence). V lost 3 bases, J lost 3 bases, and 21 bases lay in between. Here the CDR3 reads CAWRSIPTDRYYNEQFF. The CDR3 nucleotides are TGTGCCTGGAGGTCTATACCGACGGACCGATACTACAATGAGCAGTTCTTC.

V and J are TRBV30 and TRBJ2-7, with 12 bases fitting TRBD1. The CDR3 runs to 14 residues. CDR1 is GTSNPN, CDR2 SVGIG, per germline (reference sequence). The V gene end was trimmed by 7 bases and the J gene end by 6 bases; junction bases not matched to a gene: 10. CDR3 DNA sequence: TGTGCCTCCCGAGTAGGGACAGGGGGCTTCGAGCAGTACTTC. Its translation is CASRVGTGGFEQYF. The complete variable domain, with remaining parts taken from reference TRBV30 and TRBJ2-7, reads SQTIHQWPATLVQPVGSPLSLECTVEGTSNPNLYWYRQAAGRGLQLLFYSVGIGQISSEVPQNLSASRPQDRQFILSSKKLLLSDSGFYLCASRVGTGGFEQYFGPGTRLTVT.

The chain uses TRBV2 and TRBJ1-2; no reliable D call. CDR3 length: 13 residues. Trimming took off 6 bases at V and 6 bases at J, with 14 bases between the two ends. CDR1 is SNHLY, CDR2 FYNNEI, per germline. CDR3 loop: CASRLDWSHGYTF. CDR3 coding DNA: TGTGCCAGCAGACTCGATTGGAGCCATGGCTACACCTTC.

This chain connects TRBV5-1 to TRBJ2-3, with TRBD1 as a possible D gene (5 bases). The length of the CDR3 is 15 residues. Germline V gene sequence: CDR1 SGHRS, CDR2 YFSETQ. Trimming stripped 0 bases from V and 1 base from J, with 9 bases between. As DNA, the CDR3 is TGCGCCAGCAGCTTGGAGGACACCCGCACAGATACGCAGTATTTT. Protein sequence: CASSLEDTRTDTQYF.

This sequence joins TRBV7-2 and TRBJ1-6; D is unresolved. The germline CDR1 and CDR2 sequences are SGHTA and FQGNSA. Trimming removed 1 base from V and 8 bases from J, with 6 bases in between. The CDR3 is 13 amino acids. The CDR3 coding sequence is TGTGCCAGCAGCTTAGTACGTGATTCACCCCTCCACTTT. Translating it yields CASSLVRDSPLHF.

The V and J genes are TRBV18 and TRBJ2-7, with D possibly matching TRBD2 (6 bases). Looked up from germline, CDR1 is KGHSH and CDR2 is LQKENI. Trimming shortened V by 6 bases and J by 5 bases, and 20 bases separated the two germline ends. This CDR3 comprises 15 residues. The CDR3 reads CASSLRGLKGDEQYF. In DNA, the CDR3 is TGTGCCAGCTCTCTACGGGGACTTAAGGGTGACGAGCAGTACTTC.

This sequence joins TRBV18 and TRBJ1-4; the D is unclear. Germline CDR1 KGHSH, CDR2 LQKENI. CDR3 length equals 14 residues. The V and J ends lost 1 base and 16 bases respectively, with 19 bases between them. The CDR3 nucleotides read TGTGCCAGCTCACCACGGACGGACGGGTCGGGTGGGTTTTTT. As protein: CASSPRTDGSGGFF.

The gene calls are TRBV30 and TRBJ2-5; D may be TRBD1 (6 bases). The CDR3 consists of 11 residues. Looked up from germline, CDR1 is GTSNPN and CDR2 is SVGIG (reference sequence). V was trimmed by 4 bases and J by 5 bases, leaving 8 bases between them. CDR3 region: CAWTQGETQYF. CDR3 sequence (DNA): TGTGCCTGGACTCAGGGGGAGACCCAGTACTTC.

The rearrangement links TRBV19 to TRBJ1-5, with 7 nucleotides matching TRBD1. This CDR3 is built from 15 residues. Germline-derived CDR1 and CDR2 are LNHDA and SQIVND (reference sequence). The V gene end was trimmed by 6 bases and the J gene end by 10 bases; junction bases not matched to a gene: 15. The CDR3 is CASSLVTGAPGPQHF. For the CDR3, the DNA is TGTGCCAGTAGCCTCGTTACAGGGGCCCCGGGTCCCCAGCATTTT.

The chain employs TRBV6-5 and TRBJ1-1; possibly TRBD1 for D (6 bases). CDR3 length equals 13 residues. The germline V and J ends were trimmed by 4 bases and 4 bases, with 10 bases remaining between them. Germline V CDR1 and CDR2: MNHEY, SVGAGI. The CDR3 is CASSSYRVTEAFF. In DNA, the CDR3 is TGTGCCAGCAGTTCGTACAGGGTCACTGAAGCTTTCTTT.

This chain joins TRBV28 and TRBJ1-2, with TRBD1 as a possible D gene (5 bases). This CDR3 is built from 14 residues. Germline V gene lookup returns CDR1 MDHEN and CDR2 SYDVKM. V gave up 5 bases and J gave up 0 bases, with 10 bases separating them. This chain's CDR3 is CASSGEGSNYGYTF. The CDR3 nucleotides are TGTGCCAGCAGTGGTGAGGGGTCTAACTATGGCTACACCTTC.

This chain's CDR3 is CASSFSVPSGNTIYF. In nucleotides, the CDR3 is TGTGCCAGCAGCTTTTCAGTCCCCTCTGGAAACACCATATATTTT. The V and J genes are TRBV7-2 and TRBJ1-3; D ambiguous. The CDR3 has 15 residues. The germline V and J ends were trimmed by 3 bases and 0 bases, with 9 bases remaining between them. Germline V lookup: CDR1 SGHTA, CDR2 FQGNSA.

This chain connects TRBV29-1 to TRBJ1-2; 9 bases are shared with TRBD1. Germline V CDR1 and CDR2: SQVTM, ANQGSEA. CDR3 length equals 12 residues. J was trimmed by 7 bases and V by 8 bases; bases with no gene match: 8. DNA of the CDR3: TGCAGCATCCGGGACAGGGCATCTGGCTACACCTTC. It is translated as CSIRDRASGYTF.

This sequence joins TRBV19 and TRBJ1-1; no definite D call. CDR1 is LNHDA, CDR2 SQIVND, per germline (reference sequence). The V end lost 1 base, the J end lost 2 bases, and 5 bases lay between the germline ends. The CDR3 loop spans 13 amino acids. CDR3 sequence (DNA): TGTGCCAGTAGTATAGCAGTTAACACTGAAGCTTTCTTT. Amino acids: CASSIAVNTEAFF.

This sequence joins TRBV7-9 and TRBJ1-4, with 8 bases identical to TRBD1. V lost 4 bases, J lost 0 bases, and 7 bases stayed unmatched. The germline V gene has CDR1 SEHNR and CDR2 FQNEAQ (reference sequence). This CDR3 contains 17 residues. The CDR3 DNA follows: TGTGCCAGCAGCTCGGATGGGACAGGACCAACTAATGAAAAACTGTTTTTT. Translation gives CASSSDGTGPTNEKLFF.

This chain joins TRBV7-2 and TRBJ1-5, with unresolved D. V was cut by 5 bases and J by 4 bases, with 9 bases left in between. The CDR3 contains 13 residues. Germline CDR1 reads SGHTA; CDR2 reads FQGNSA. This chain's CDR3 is CASSGLFNQPQHF. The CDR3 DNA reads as TGTGCCAGCAGCGGGCTTTTTAATCAGCCCCAGCATTTT.